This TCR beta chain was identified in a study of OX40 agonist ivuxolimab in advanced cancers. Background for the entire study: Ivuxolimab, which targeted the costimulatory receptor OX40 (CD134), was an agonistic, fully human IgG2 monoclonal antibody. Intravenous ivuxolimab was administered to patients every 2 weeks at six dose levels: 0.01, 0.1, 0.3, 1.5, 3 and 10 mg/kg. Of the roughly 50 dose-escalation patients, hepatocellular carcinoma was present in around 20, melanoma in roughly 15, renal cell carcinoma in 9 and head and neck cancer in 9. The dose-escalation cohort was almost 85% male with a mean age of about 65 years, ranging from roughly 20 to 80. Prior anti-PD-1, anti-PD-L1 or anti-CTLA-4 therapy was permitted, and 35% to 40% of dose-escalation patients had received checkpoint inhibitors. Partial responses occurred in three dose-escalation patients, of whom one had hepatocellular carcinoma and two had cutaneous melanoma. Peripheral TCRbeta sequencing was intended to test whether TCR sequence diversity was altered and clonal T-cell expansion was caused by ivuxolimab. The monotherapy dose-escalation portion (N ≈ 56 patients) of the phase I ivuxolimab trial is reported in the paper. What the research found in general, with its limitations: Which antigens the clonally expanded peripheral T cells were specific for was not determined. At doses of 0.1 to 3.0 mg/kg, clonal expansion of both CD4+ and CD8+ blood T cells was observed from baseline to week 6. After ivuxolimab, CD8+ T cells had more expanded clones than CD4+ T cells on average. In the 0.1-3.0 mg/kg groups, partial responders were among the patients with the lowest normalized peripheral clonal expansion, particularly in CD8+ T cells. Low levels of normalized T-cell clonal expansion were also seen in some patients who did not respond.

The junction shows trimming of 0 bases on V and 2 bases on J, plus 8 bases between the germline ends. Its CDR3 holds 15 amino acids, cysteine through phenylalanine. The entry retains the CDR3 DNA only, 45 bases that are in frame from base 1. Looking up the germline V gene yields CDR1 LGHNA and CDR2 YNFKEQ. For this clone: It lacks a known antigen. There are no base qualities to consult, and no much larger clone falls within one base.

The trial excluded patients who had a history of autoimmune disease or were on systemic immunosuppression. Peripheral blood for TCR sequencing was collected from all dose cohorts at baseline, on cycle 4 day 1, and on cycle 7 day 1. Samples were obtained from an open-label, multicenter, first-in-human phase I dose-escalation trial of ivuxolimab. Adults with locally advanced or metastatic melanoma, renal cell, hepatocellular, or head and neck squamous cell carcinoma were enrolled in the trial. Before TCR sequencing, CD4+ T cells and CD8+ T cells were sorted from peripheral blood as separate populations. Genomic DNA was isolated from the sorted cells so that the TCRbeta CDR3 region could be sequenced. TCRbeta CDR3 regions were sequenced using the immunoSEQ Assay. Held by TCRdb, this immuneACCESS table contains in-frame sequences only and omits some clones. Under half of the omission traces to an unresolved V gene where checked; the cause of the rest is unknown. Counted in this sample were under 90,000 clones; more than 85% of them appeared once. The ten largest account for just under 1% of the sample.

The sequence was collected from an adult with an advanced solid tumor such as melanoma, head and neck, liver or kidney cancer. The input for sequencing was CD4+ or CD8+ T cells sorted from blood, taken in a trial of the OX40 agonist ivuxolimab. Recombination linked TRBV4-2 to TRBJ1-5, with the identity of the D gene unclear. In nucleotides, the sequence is TGTGCCAGCAGCCAAGAAGCCTTGGGCAATCAGCCCCAGCATTTT. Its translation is CASSQEALGNQPQHF.